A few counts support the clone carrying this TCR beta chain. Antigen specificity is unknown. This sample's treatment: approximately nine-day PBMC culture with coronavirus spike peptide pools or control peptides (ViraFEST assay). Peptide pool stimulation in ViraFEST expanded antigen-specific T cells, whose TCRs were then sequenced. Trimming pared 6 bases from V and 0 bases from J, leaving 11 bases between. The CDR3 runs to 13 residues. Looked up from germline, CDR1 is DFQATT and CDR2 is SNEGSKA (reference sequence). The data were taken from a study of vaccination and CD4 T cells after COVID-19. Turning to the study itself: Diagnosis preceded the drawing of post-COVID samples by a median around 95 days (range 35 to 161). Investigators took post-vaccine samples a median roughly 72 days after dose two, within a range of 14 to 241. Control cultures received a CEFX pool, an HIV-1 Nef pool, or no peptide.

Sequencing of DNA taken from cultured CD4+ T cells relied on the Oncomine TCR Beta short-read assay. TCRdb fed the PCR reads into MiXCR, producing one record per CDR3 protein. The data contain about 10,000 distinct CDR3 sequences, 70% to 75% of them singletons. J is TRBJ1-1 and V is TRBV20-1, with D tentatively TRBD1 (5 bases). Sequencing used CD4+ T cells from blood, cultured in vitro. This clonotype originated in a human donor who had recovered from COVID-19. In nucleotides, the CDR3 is TGCAGTGCGGGCGGACACTTGAACACTGAAGCTTTCTTT. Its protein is CSAGGHLNTEAFF.